The 6 T cell receptor beta chains below were found in one sample sequenced in a study of CD8 T cells in ankylosing spondylitis. Whole-study findings and limits: Characteristic of ankylosing spondylitis blood, it appeared, was a TCR beta motif comprising 7 to 9 highly homologous variants.

These TCRs' antigens remain unknown. TCRdb processed the 5' RACE reads anew with MiXCR; each CDR3 protein has one entry. The data show over 700,000 distinct CDR3 sequences, around 17% seen once. What was sequenced was blood, either unsorted or a sorted T cell fraction (not recorded which). Receptors were obtained from a male donor with ankylosing spondylitis.

This clonotype has only a few counts. This chain connects TRBV9 to TRBJ2-2, with 9 bases aligning to TRBD1. Trimming took 4 bases from V and 4 from J; bases not matched to a gene: 17. CDR1 SGDLS and CDR2 YYNGEE come from the germline V gene. CDR3 length: 19 amino acids. CDR3 loop: CASSPLFDPGQGFTGELFF. In DNA, the CDR3 is TGTGCCAGCAGCCCCCTTTTCGACCCGGGACAGGGCTTCACCGGGGAGCTGTTTTTT.

This clonotype was recorded a few times. V gene TRBV4-1 combines with J gene TRBJ1-2; TRBD1 aligns across 7 bases. Germline V gives CDR1 MGHRA, CDR2 YSYEKL. CDR3 size: 14 residues. J was trimmed by 5 bases and V by 3 bases; bases with no gene match: 6. The CDR3 here is CASSQEGQFYGYTF. CDR3 nucleotides: TGCGCCAGCAGCCAGGAGGGACAGTTTTATGGCTACACCTTC.

The J gene is TRBJ2-7, the V gene TRBV28; D assignment may be TRBD1 or TRBD2 (5 bases each). Germline values: CDR1 MDHEN, CDR2 SYDVKM. The CDR3 extends over 15 amino acids. V was trimmed by 5 bases and J by 1 base, leaving 15 bases between them. CDR3 coding DNA: TGTGCCAGCAGTGCCCCAGCCGGGGCTTCCTACGAGCAGTACTTC. As protein: CASSAPAGASYEQYF.

V is TRBV15 and J is TRBJ2-1, with 11 bases that match TRBD2. CDR3 length: 16 amino acids. The V and J ends lost 1 base and 5 bases, in that order; junction bases with no gene match: 4. Germline V CDR1 and CDR2: LNHNV, YYDKDF (reference sequence). The CDR3 sequence is CATSRAGTSGNNEQFF. The CDR3 nucleotides read TGTGCCACCAGCAGAGCCGGGACTAGCGGTAACAATGAGCAGTTCTTC.

The chain uses TRBV4-1 and TRBJ1-2, with 8 bases that match TRBD1. The V gene end was trimmed by 0 bases and the J gene end by 8 bases; junction bases not matched to a gene: 8. The V gene's germline CDR1 is MGHRA and CDR2 YSYEKL. CDR3 size: 15 residues. The DNA for the CDR3 is TGCGCCAGCAGCCAAGATAAAGGACAGGGTGTAGGCTACACCTTC. It codes for CASSQDKGQGVGYTF.

This clonotype occurred a few times. The chain couples TRBV7-8 to TRBJ2-1, with a possible D match to TRBD2 (6 bases). Germline CDR1 and CDR2: SGHVS and FQNEAQ. This CDR3 has 15 amino acids. Trimming stripped 7 bases from V and 6 bases from J, with 19 bases between. For the CDR3, the DNA is TGTGCCAGCACCCACGTAGTAGCGGAACTCAATGAGCAGTTCTTC. This gives the protein CASTHVVAELNEQFF.